The rows below give T cell receptor beta chains drawn from one sample of a study of cytomegalovirus exposure and HLA in healthy donors. Assay used: immunoSEQ multiplex PCR; TCRdb lists only in-frame clones, some missing. Of over 150,000 clones listed, over 70% are singletons. Sequencing was done on a sample of PBMCs. These receptors were collected from a woman aged 50 to 60 in good health and CMV-seropositive. The CDR3 runs from the conserved cysteine through the conserved F or W. The D gene is left open where the match is weak. The size of a clone is reported for some rows only, either as once, few or many, or as a class for expanded clones.

v_call	j_call	d_call	clone_size	cdr3_aa	cdr3_nt
TRBV20-1	TRBJ2-5	.	few	CSPWFGETQYF	TGCAGCCCCTGGTTCGGGGAGACCCAGTACTTC
TRBV21-1	TRBJ1-5	.	.	CASSKESGRANEPQHF	TGTGCCAGCAGCAAAGAATCGGGCAGGGCAAATGAGCCCCAGCATTTT
TRBV7-8	TRBJ1-4	TRBD1	few	CASSERTGTNEKLFF	TGTGCCAGCAGCGAGAGGACAGGGACTAATGAAAAACTGTTTTTT
TRBV6-5	TRBJ1-5	TRBD1	once	CASSRTGQNQPQHF	TGTGCCAGCAGTAGGACAGGTCAGAATCAGCCCCAGCATTTT
TRBV5-1	TRBJ1-1	.	.	CASSTNRANTEAFF	TGCGCCAGCAGTACGAACAGGGCGAACACTGAAGCTTTCTTT
TRBV5-4	TRBJ2-2	.	.	CASSLETNTGELFF	TGTGCCAGCAGCTTGGAAACTAACACCGGGGAGCTGTTTTTT
TRBV9	TRBJ2-3	TRBD2	.	CASSVLGLAGRADTQYF	TGTGCCAGCAGCGTCTTGGGACTAGCGGGACGTGCAGATACGCAGTATTTT
TRBV7-8	TRBJ2-1	.	.	CASSLLQASRYNEQFF	TGTGCCAGCAGCCTCCTCCAGGCCTCACGCTACAATGAGCAGTTCTTC
TRBV9	TRBJ1-1	TRBD1	.	CASSLRGQGDSEAFF	TGTGCCAGCAGCTTGAGAGGACAGGGTGACTCTGAAGCTTTCTTT
TRBV27	TRBJ2-6	.	.	CASAVSGANVLTF	TGTGCCAGCGCGGTCTCTGGGGCCAACGTCCTGACTTTC
TRBV5-1	TRBJ1-1	TRBD1	.	CASSLQGTPGGTEAFF	TGCGCCAGCAGCTTACAGGGGACCCCAGGTGGGACTGAAGCTTTCTTT
TRBV5-6	TRBJ2-7	.	.	CASSFQGGGGHEQYF	TGTGCCAGCAGCTTCCAGGGGGGCGGGGGGCACGAGCAGTACTTC
TRBV2	TRBJ1-2	.	.	CASSTSRTVNYGYTF	TGTGCCAGCTCAACCTCGAGGACTGTTAACTATGGCTACACCTTC
TRBV7-2	TRBJ1-3	.	.	CASSSHRGSSGNTIYF	TGTGCCAGCAGCTCGCACCGGGGTAGCTCTGGAAACACCATATATTTT
TRBV5-6	TRBJ1-3	TRBD1	.	CASSLSGTGGFSGNTIYF	TGTGCCAGCAGCTTGAGTGGGACAGGGGGTTTCTCTGGAAACACCATATATTTT
TRBV19	TRBJ2-5	TRBD2	few	CASSSSPWASGGVGQTQYF	TGTGCCAGTAGTAGCTCCCCGTGGGCTAGCGGGGGCGTTGGACAGACCCAGTACTTC
TRBV5-8	TRBJ1-1	TRBD1	.	CASVDRVPTEAFF	TGTGCCAGCGTGGACAGGGTACCGACTGAAGCTTTCTTT
TRBV5-4	TRBJ2-1	TRBD2	once	CASSLGLATDEQFF	TGTGCCAGCAGCTTGGGACTAGCTACAGATGAGCAGTTCTTC
TRBV11-2	TRBJ1-6	.	.	CASSLDVGNSPLHF	TGTGCCAGCAGCTTAGATGTCGGTAATTCACCCCTCCACTTT
TRBV5-6	TRBJ1-2	.	.	CASSPTGYGYTF	TGTGCCAGCAGCCCGACAGGCTATGGCTACACCTTC
TRBV5-1	TRBJ1-2	TRBD1	.	CASSPDRPTNYGYTF	TGCGCCAGCAGCCCGGACAGGCCTACAAACTATGGCTACACCTTC
TRBV11-1	TRBJ2-1	TRBD2	.	CASSASAPLAATYNEQFF	TGTGCCAGCAGCGCATCGGCCCCTCTAGCGGCAACCTACAATGAGCAGTTCTTC
TRBV7-2	TRBJ2-2	TRBD1	.	CASSLAPRGTTGELFF	TGTGCCAGCAGCTTAGCGCCCAGGGGGACGACCGGGGAGCTGTTTTTT
TRBV29-1	TRBJ2-2	.	.	CSAGHLNTGELFF	TGCAGCGCGGGACACCTGAACACCGGGGAGCTGTTTTTT
TRBV13	TRBJ2-4	TRBD2	.	CASSLERGDIQYF	TGTGCCAGCAGCTTGGAGCGGGGAGACATTCAGTACTTC
TRBV2	TRBJ1-6	TRBD1	few	CASSGRQGNSPLHF	TGTGCCAGCTCCGGGAGACAGGGAAATTCACCCCTCCACTTT
TRBV28	TRBJ2-2	.	.	CAGGGVTGTGELFF	TGTGCCGGGGGGGGAGTAACAGGGACCGGGGAGCTGTTTTTT
TRBV7-2	TRBJ2-2	.	.	CASSLRQTTGELFF	TGTGCCAGCAGCTTACGGCAGACAACCGGGGAGCTGTTTTTT
TRBV2	TRBJ1-1	.	.	CASSGQHTEAFF	TGTGCCAGCAGTGGACAGCACACTGAAGCTTTCTTT
TRBV5-1	TRBJ2-5	.	.	CASSLIADQETQYF	TGCGCCAGCAGCTTAATAGCGGACCAAGAGACCCAGTACTTC
TRBV4-1	TRBJ2-7	TRBD1	.	CASSPGQGADYEQYF	TGCGCCAGCAGCCCGGGACAGGGGGCCGACTACGAGCAGTACTTC
TRBV4-3	TRBJ1-2	.	.	CASSQDVAPPGGYTF	TGCGCCAGCAGCCAAGATGTGGCCCCCCCGGGTGGCTACACCTTC
TRBV5-1	TRBJ1-1	TRBD1	.	CASSSGQAGVAFF	TGCGCCAGCAGCTCGGGACAGGCAGGGGTGGCTTTCTTT
TRBV11-2	TRBJ2-1	TRBD2	.	CASSRSGGSYNEQFF	TGTGCCAGCAGCCGAAGCGGGGGGTCCTACAATGAGCAGTTCTTC
TRBV11-3	TRBJ2-1	TRBD1	.	CASSPGQGWFF	TGTGCCAGCAGTCCTGGACAGGGATGGTTCTTC
TRBV4-3	TRBJ1-2	.	once	CASSQESGMNYGYTF	TGCGCCAGCAGCCAAGAGTCAGGGATGAACTATGGCTACACCTTC
TRBV11-3	TRBJ1-6	.	.	CASSPLTSGSPLHF	TGTGCCAGCAGCCCCCTGACTAGCGGTTCACCCCTCCACTTT
TRBV5-4	TRBJ2-7	TRBD1	.	CASSLGTEYEQYF	TGTGCCAGCAGCTTAGGGACAGAGTACGAGCAGTACTTC
TRBV14	TRBJ1-2	.	.	CASSLQEINYGYTF	TGTGCCAGCAGTTTACAAGAAATTAACTATGGCTACACCTTC
TRBV4-3	TRBJ2-7	TRBD1	.	CASSPGTGSYEQYF	TGCGCCAGCAGCCCCGGGACAGGGTCCTACGAGCAGTACTTC
TRBV11-3	TRBJ2-1	.	once	CASSRGSDFYNEQFF	TGTGCCAGCAGTAGGGGAAGTGATTTTTACAATGAGCAGTTCTTC
TRBV7-2	TRBJ2-7	.	.	CASSSISYEQYF	TGTGCCAGCAGCTCCATTTCCTACGAGCAGTACTTC
TRBV7-3	TRBJ2-1	TRBD2	.	CASSLRGGTYNEQFF	TGTGCCAGCAGCTTACGCGGGGGTACCTACAATGAGCAGTTCTTC
TRBV28	TRBJ2-4	.	few	CASSFGGAAKNIQYF	TGTGCCAGCAGTTTCGGAGGGGCAGCCAAAAACATTCAGTACTTC
TRBV18	TRBJ2-2	TRBD1	.	CASSPGQDTGELFF	TGTGCCAGCTCACCAGGACAGGACACCGGGGAGCTGTTTTTT
TRBV7-9	TRBJ2-2	.	.	CASSLGQNTGELFF	TGTGCCAGCAGCTTAGGACAGAACACCGGGGAGCTGTTTTTT
TRBV29-1	TRBJ1-1	.	.	CSVERTPNTEAFF	TGCAGCGTTGAGAGGACTCCGAACACTGAAGCTTTCTTT
TRBV6-5	TRBJ1-1	.	.	CASSFRGTEAFF	TGTGCCAGCAGTTTTAGGGGGACTGAAGCTTTCTTT
TRBV2	TRBJ2-3	TRBD2	.	CASSFTSGRTDTQYF	TGTGCCAGCAGCTTCACTAGCGGTAGAACAGATACGCAGTATTTT
TRBV6-5	TRBJ1-1	.	.	CASSYRQANTEAFF	TGTGCCAGCAGTTACCGACAGGCGAACACTGAAGCTTTCTTT
TRBV5-1	TRBJ1-4	.	few	CASSPTVSGLNEKLFF	TGCGCCAGCAGCCCCACGGTTTCAGGGCTTAATGAAAAACTGTTTTTT
TRBV19	TRBJ2-7	TRBD1	.	CASSPIDRGYEQYF	TGTGCCAGTAGTCCGATAGACAGGGGCTACGAGCAGTACTTC
TRBV30	TRBJ1-5	TRBD1	.	CAWSGDRGQPQHF	TGTGCCTGGAGTGGGGACAGGGGTCAGCCCCAGCATTTT
TRBV7-2	TRBJ2-5	TRBD2	.	CASRAGVAGETQYF	TGTGCCAGCAGGGCGGGAGTGGCTGGGGAGACCCAGTACTTC
TRBV10-3	TRBJ2-1	TRBD2	.	CAISERGGLAGNEQFF	TGTGCCATCAGTGAGCGCGGGGGACTAGCGGGCAATGAGCAGTTCTTC
TRBV15	TRBJ2-1	TRBD1	.	CATRPGQSYNEQFF	TGTGCCACCAGGCCGGGACAGAGTTACAATGAGCAGTTCTTC
TRBV2	TRBJ1-1	.	.	CASSEPGHQNTEAFF	TGTGCCAGCAGTGAACCGGGACACCAGAACACTGAAGCTTTCTTT